This T cell receptor beta chain was documented in a study of T cell repertoires in ileal Crohn's disease. Study context: Every patient was operated on for stricturing (about 60%) or penetrating (approximately 40%) complications. At postoperative colonoscopy, neoterminal ileum biopsies were taken as M6.

There are 15 residues in the CDR3. Trimming pared 2 bases from V and 0 bases from J, leaving 8 bases between. Per the germline V gene, CDR1 is MNHEY and CDR2 is SVGAGI. Assay used: immunoSEQ multiplex PCR; TCRdb lists only in-frame clones, some missing. Seen here are over 8,500 clones, approximately 72% observed once, and the top ten hold around an eighth. Indicated time point: neoterminal ileum biopsy at postoperative endoscopy, about 6 months after surgery. The sequenced material came from ileal tissue. This clonotype was obtained from an adult with Crohn's disease. V is TRBV6-5 and J is TRBJ1-3, with D possibly TRBD1 on 6 matching bases. The CDR3 loop reads CASSYGTHSGNTIYF. The CDR3 DNA reads TGTGCCAGCAGTTACGGGACACACTCTGGAAACACCATATATTTT.